This TCR beta chain came from a study of shared clonotypes between healthy human individuals. Germline values: CDR1 LGHNA, CDR2 YNFKEQ. This CDR3 comprises 14 residues. V lost 2 bases and J 5 bases, leaving 12 bases between the germline ends. Assay: immunoSEQ multiplex PCR; the TCRdb copy retains only in-frame clones and omits some. Here the sample spans 2.3 million or so clones, more than 85% being singletons. Comment on this clone: As yet, its antigen is unknown.

General study points: Across subsets, estimated richness was generally greater for naive than for memory populations. Naive CD4 clonotypes overlapped across a few donors at around 4.8%.

The chain couples TRBV4-2 to TRBJ2-5; D could derive from TRBD1 or TRBD2 (6 bases each). Material for sequencing was naive CD4+ T cells from PBMCs. The subset denotes: CD45RA+ positively selected. The TCR originated in a man between 18 and 35 years old in good health. Some clones in this sample may be carry-over from other donors' samples. The CDR3 protein is CASSQLGGSETQYF. The CDR3 bases are TGTGCCAGCAGCCAACTAGGGGGGTCGGAGACCCAGTACTTC.